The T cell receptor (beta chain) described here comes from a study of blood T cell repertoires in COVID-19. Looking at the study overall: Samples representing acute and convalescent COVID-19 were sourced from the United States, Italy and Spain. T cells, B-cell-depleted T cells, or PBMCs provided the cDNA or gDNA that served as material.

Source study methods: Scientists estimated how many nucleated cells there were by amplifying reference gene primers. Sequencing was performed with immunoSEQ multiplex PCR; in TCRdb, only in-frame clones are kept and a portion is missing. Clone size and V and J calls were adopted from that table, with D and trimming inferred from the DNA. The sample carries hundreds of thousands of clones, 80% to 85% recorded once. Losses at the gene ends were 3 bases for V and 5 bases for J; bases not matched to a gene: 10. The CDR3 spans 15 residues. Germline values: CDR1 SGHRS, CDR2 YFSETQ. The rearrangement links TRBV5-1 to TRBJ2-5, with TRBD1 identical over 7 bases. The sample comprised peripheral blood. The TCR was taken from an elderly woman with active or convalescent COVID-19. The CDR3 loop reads CASSYSGQPTETQYF. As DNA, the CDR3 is TGCGCCAGCAGCTACTCGGGACAGCCAACGGAGACCCAGTACTTC.